These T cell receptor beta chains were read from a single sample in a study of radiation and T cells in renal cell carcinoma. Using immunoSEQ multiplex PCR, the repertoire was profiled, and TCRdb retains in-frame clones only, with some absent. The table records around 77,000 clones, around four fifths of them present only once. The starting material was blood, obtained from a patient whose treatment included radiotherapy and nephrectomy. The receptors stem from a woman aged 60-70 years with renal cell carcinoma. Each CDR3 is given with its conserved first and last residue. Each record gives: D gene, V gene, clone size, J gene, CDR3 DNA, CDR3 protein. D genes are given only for firm matches. Clone size is not always given. Where it is, it says once, few, many or a class for expanded clones.

NA	TRBV18	medium-sized	TRBJ1-5	TGTGCCAGCTCACCCAGCCCCGCTCAAGGCAATCAGCCCCAGCATTTT	CASSPSPAQGNQPQHF
NA	TRBV28	NA	TRBJ1-1	TGTGCCAGCAGTAACTCCGGGCTTAGAGGAAGGGGTACTGAAGCTTTCTTT	CASSNSGLRGRGTEAFF
NA	TRBV6-5	once	TRBJ1-5	TGTGCCAGCAGTTATGGGGGTGGTCAGCCCCAGCATTTT	CASSYGGGQPQHF
TRBD2	TRBV4-3	few	TRBJ2-3	TGCGCCAGCAGCCAAAGTGTAGCGGGAGGGCCAGATACGCAGTATTTT	CASSQSVAGGPDTQYF
NA	TRBV14	NA	TRBJ1-4	TGTGCCAGCAGCCCGGGGGGCCGTGGAGAAAAACTGTTTTTT	CASSPGGRGEKLFF
NA	TRBV16	once	TRBJ2-2	TGTGCCAGCAGCCAATTTCAAAACACCGGGGAGCTGTTTTTT	CASSQFQNTGELFF
NA	TRBV2	NA	TRBJ1-5	TGTGCCAGCTGCTCTTCGGAAAATCAGCCCCAGCATTTT	CASCSSENQPQHF
TRBD2	TRBV4-3	NA	TRBJ2-7	TGCGCCAGCAGCGAGGGACTAGCGGGATTCTACGAGCAGTACTTC	CASSEGLAGFYEQYF
NA	TRBV9	NA	TRBJ2-6	TGTGCCAGCAGCGTAGACTCTGGGGCCAACGTCCTGACTTTC	CASSVDSGANVLTF
NA	TRBV5-1	NA	TRBJ2-2	TGCGCCAGCAGCTTCACGGTCAGGGGCACCGGGGAGCTGTTTTTT	CASSFTVRGTGELFF
TRBD1	TRBV30	many	TRBJ1-2	TGTGCCTGCCGGGACAGGGAGTTCTATGGCTACACCTTC	CACRDREFYGYTF
NA	TRBV18	NA	TRBJ2-7	TGTGCCAGCTCACCGGGCAGGGACTACGAGCAGTACTTC	CASSPGRDYEQYF
NA	TRBV7-8	NA	TRBJ1-1	TGTGCCAGCAGCCAGACAGACACGAACACTGAAGCTTTCTTT	CASSQTDTNTEAFF
TRBD2	TRBV6-5	NA	TRBJ2-5	TGTGCCAGCAGTTACGGGGAGGGGATAAGTGGTGAGACCCAGTACTTC	CASSYGEGISGETQYF
TRBD2	TRBV6-1	NA	TRBJ2-2	TGTGCCAGGCGGGGGGGCGCAGGGACCGGGGAGCTGTTTTTT	CARRGGAGTGELFF
NA	TRBV9	NA	TRBJ1-2	TGTGCCAGCAGCCCGCGGACAATTAGTTATAGCTATGGCTACACCTTC	CASSPRTISYSYGYTF
NA	TRBV28	NA	TRBJ1-5	TGTGCCAGCAGTTTAAGGGGGGCAAATGGCAATCAGCCCCAGCATTTT	CASSLRGANGNQPQHF
TRBD1	TRBV7-3	NA	TRBJ2-3	TGTGCCAGCAGCCGTGGGACAGGGGAGGATACGCAGTATTTT	CASSRGTGEDTQYF
TRBD1	TRBV5-6	NA	TRBJ1-5	TGTGCCAGCAGCTTGGGCCCGGACAGGAGAGTCTATAGCAATCAGCCCCAGCATTTT	CASSLGPDRRVYSNQPQHF
NA	TRBV6-5	NA	TRBJ2-6	TGTGCCAGCAGTCGCCTCTCTGGGGCCAACGTCCTGACTTTC	CASSRLSGANVLTF
TRBD1	TRBV18	once	TRBJ1-1	TGTGCCAGCTCACCACAAGAGCTGACAGGGTATAGTACTGAAGCTTTCTTT	CASSPQELTGYSTEAFF
NA	TRBV13	few	TRBJ1-1	TGTGCCAGCAGCTTAGCAGGGACCGAAGCTTTCTTT	CASSLAGTEAFF
NA	TRBV19	NA	TRBJ1-5	TGTGCAACCTCCGACAGGTCTTTCAATCAGCCCCAGCATTTT	CATSDRSFNQPQHF
NA	TRBV5-4	NA	TRBJ1-6	TGTGCCAGCAGCTTAGTCGGTTCCTATAATTCACCCCTCCACTTT	CASSLVGSYNSPLHF
NA	TRBV29-1	few	TRBJ1-4	TGCAGCGTGGCCGGACACACTGGGGAAAAACTGTTTTTT	CSVAGHTGEKLFF
NA	TRBV6-5	NA	TRBJ1-2	TGTGCCAGCAGGCCGCCTGGTTCGCAGGGTGGCTACACCTTC	CASRPPGSQGGYTF
NA	TRBV6-5	NA	TRBJ2-3	TGTGCCAGCAGTGTCGGACCCACAGATACGCAGTATTTT	CASSVGPTDTQYF
TRBD2	TRBV4-3	NA	TRBJ2-3	TGCGCCAGCAGCCAAGATTCGTTCGAGCGGGGCTCTAGCACAGATACGCAGTATTTT	CASSQDSFERGSSTDTQYF
TRBD1	TRBV19	NA	TRBJ2-7	TGTGCCAGTACTGGGACAGGGAGGTCCTACGAGCAGTACTTC	CASTGTGRSYEQYF
NA	TRBV28	few	TRBJ1-1	TGTGCATCTGTCACATTGGGCACTGAAGCTTTCTTT	CASVTLGTEAFF
TRBD2	TRBV7-6	once	TRBJ2-7	TGTGCCAGCAGCTCCGGGACTAGCGGGAGGTCCGAGCAGTACTTC	CASSSGTSGRSEQYF
NA	TRBV4-3	NA	TRBJ2-1	TGCGCCAGCAGCCCCCAAAACTTGGGATTACTAGCTTACAATGAGCAGTTCTTC	CASSPQNLGLLAYNEQFF
NA	TRBV7-9	NA	TRBJ2-3	TGTGCCAGCAGCTTACAGGGGGGGAGCACAGATACGCAGTATTTT	CASSLQGGSTDTQYF
TRBD1	TRBV14	NA	TRBJ1-1	TGTGCCAGCAGCTTCCTGGGGACAGGGGGCTTCACTGAAGCTTTCTTT	CASSFLGTGGFTEAFF
NA	TRBV28	NA	TRBJ2-6	TGTGCCAGCAGTTTGTGGGGGTCTGGGGCCAACGTCCTGACTTTC	CASSLWGSGANVLTF
NA	TRBV29-1	NA	TRBJ2-3	TGCAGCGTGACCCCGAGGCTCGGGACGGGCCTCCCAGATACGCAGTATTTT	CSVTPRLGTGLPDTQYF
NA	TRBV5-4	NA	TRBJ2-3	TGTGCCAGCAGGGCGGGAAACACAGATACGCAGTATTTT	CASRAGNTDTQYF
TRBD1	TRBV4-1	NA	TRBJ2-3	TGCGCCAGCAGCCATCGGGACAGGGACACATCTAGCACAGATACGCAGTATTTT	CASSHRDRDTSSTDTQYF
NA	TRBV6-6	NA	TRBJ2-7	TGTGCCAGCAGTTACTCAGGACAAGCCTCCTACGAGCAGTACTTC	CASSYSGQASYEQYF
TRBD2	TRBV7-2	NA	TRBJ2-7	TGTGCCAGCAGTACGACTAGCGTTAGAGACGAGCAGTACTTC	CASSTTSVRDEQYF
NA	TRBV5-1	few	TRBJ1-2	TGCGCCAGCAGCGACCCCCGGAGCTATGGCTACACCTTC	CASSDPRSYGYTF
TRBD2	TRBV7-9	NA	TRBJ2-5	TGTGCCAGCAGCTTCGGTAGCGGGGGGGCCGAGACCCAGTACTTC	CASSFGSGGAETQYF